This section outlines one T cell receptor (beta chain) sequence together with its context. Trimming at V came to 4 bases and at J to 3 bases, leaving 15 bases not matched to a gene. The germline V gene encodes CDR1 MNHNS and CDR2 SASEGT. The CDR3 has 20 residues. The data derive from a study of T-cell memory formation after mild COVID-19. For the study at large: The study found TCR clusters largely donor specific.

Amplification by 5'RACE using constant-segment primers produced TCR alpha and TCR beta cDNA libraries that carried sample barcodes and UMIs. Each CDR3 protein gets one entry after TCRdb re-called the 5' RACE reads with MiXCR. In the table there are a few hundred thousand distinct CDR3 sequences, less than 25% of which are singletons. The source of this sequence is an adult woman who had mild COVID-19 (a few samples of this study predate the infection). Cell type and time point are not known. This chain joins TRBV6-1 and TRBJ2-3; 14 bases are shared with TRBD2. Sequencing was performed on PBMCs or a T cell subset sorted from them (not recorded which). CDR3 sequence: CASSGLAGGPYGFGTDTQYF. In DNA form, the CDR3 reads TGTGCCAGCAGTGGACTAGCGGGAGGGCCGTACGGGTTCGGGACAGATACGCAGTATTTT.